The next 14 T cell receptor beta chains were all read from a single sample in a study of cytomegalovirus exposure and HLA in healthy donors. The PCR had 60 Vbeta and 13 Jbeta primers. The table came from immunoSEQ multiplex PCR; TCRdb's copy has only in-frame clones and leaves some out. The table has roughly 180,000 clones, over 70% seen once. Input material: PBMCs. These receptors were obtained from a man younger than 35 in good health and CMV-seronegative.

The chain recombines TRBV29-1 with TRBJ2-7; tentatively, D is TRBD1 (7 bases). The CDR3 is 16 residues long. Germline V gene lookup returns CDR1 SQVTM and CDR2 ANQGSEA. The ends were cut back, 3 bases at V and 0 bases at J, with 18 bases in the middle. DNA for the CDR3: TGCAGCGTTGAGTCAGGGGGGTACCCCTTCTCCTACGAGCAGTACTTC. Translation: CSVESGGYPFSYEQYF.

This clone came up once. The V call is TRBV6-6, the J call TRBJ2-7; 7 bases map to TRBD1. The trim removed 2 bases at V and 6 bases at J, leaving 4 bases unmatched. The germline V gene has CDR1 MNHNY and CDR2 SVGAGI (reference sequence). CDR3 length equals 13 residues. The CDR3 here is CASSYPGTVEQYF. CDR3 nucleotides: TGTGCCAGCAGTTACCCCGGGACAGTCGAGCAGTACTTC.

The V call is TRBV30, the J call TRBJ2-2; 8 nucleotides match TRBD1. CDR1 and CDR2 (germline): GTSNPN, SVGIG (reference sequence). The CDR3 contains 12 residues. Trimming cost V 7 bases and J 8 bases; bases outside gene matches: 6. In DNA, the CDR3 is TGTGCCTACGGACAGGGAAAAGGGGAGCTGTTTTTT. Protein: CAYGQGKGELFF. The complete variable domain, with remaining parts taken from reference TRBV30 and TRBJ2-2, reads SQTIHQWPATLVQPVGSPLSLECTVEGTSNPNLYWYRQAAGRGLQLLFYSVGIGQISSEVPQNLSASRPQDRQFILSSKKLLLSDSGFYLCAYGQGKGELFFGEGSRLTVL.

The V gene is TRBV30, the J gene TRBJ1-2, with 7 bases that match TRBD1. The junction had 7 bases not matched to a gene; V was cut back by 5 bases and J by 7 bases. In germline, CDR1 is GTSNPN, CDR2 SVGIG (reference sequence). This CDR3 contains 12 residues. CDR3 nucleotides: TGTGCCTGGGGGAAGGGGGCTGGTGGCTACACCTTC. This codes for CAWGKGAGGYTF.

The rearrangement uses TRBV29-1 and TRBJ2-3; TRBD2 aligns across 7 bases. Germline loops: CDR1 SQVTM, CDR2 ANQGSEA. The trim removed 7 bases at V and 6 bases at J, leaving 7 bases unmatched. The CDR3 length is 12 residues. CDR3 sequence: CSGRLAPDTQYF. DNA of the CDR3: TGCAGCGGCCGACTAGCTCCCGATACGCAGTATTTT.

The V and J genes are TRBV28 and TRBJ2-3, with 9 bases that match TRBD2. From germline, CDR1 is MDHEN and CDR2 SYDVKM. With V trimmed by 5 bases and J by 4 bases, 7 bases remained unmatched. The CDR3 loop spans 15 amino acids. This CDR3 reads CASSRAGGPSDTQYF. The DNA of the CDR3 is TGTGCCAGCAGTAGGGCGGGAGGGCCGTCAGATACGCAGTATTTT.

This chain joins TRBV19 and TRBJ1-4; D is undetermined. The CDR3 length is 15 residues. V lost 1 base and J 5 bases, leaving 11 bases between the germline ends. CDR1 is LNHDA, CDR2 SQIVND, per germline (reference sequence). In nucleotides, the CDR3 is TGTGCCAGTAGTATAGGAAGCAGGTGGAATGAAAAACTGTTTTTT. This encodes CASSIGSRWNEKLFF.

A few counts support this clone. The CDR3 here is CASSPYRGQGTDTQYF. CDR3 sequence (DNA): TGTGCCAGCAGCCCCTACAGGGGGCAAGGCACAGATACGCAGTATTTT. This chain joins TRBV4-2 and TRBJ2-3; 9 bases are shared with TRBD1. V shed 4 bases, J shed 1 base, and the junction held 6 bases outside the gene matches. Germline assignment: CDR1 LGHNA and CDR2 YNFKEQ. The CDR3 runs to 16 residues.

This sequence joins TRBV9 and TRBJ2-2, with D possibly matching TRBD1 (6 bases). In germline, CDR1 is SGDLS, CDR2 YYNGEE. CDR3 length: 14 amino acids. The V end was cut by 0 bases, the J end by 3 bases, with 6 bases between. The CDR3 DNA sequence: TGTGCCAGCAGCGTAGAGGGGGACACCGGGGAGCTGTTTTTT. Amino acids: CASSVEGDTGELFF.

The V and J genes are TRBV27 and TRBJ1-6; perhaps TRBD1 as D (5 bases). The CDR3 sequence is 14 residues long. The germline V and J ends were trimmed by 3 bases and 11 bases, with 14 bases remaining between them. Germline lookup yields CDR1 MNHEY and CDR2 SMNVEV (reference sequence). CDR3 in amino acids: CASSFWRGGAPLHF. The CDR3 nucleotides are TGTGCCAGCAGTTTCTGGAGGGGAGGCGCACCCCTCCACTTT.

This chain uses TRBV28 with TRBJ2-7, with a tentative D call TRBD2 (7 bases). The germline CDR1 and CDR2 sequences are MDHEN and SYDVKM. V lost 10 bases and J 2 bases, leaving 15 bases between the germline ends. CDR3 size: 13 residues. The CDR3 DNA reads as TGTGCCACGGGGAGGGGGATAACCTACGAGCAGTACTTC. The encoded protein is CATGRGITYEQYF.

The chain couples TRBV9 to TRBJ2-1, with D perhaps TRBD1 (6 bases). V lost 3 bases and J 1 base, leaving 8 bases between the germline ends. The CDR3 loop spans 14 amino acids. Per germline, CDR1 SGDLS and CDR2 YYNGEE. The CDR3 is CASSGGQSYNEQFF. In DNA, the CDR3 is TGTGCCAGCAGCGGAGGACAGTCCTACAATGAGCAGTTCTTC.

The genes are TRBV5-5 and TRBJ2-5; D might be TRBD2 (5 bases). V lost 0 bases and J lost 5, with 14 bases in between. CDR3 length equals 15 residues. From germline, CDR1 is SGHKS and CDR2 YYEKEE (reference sequence). CDR3 DNA sequence: TGTGCCAGCAGCTTGGTCGGGGTCTCGTGGGAGACCCAGTACTTC. Its translation is CASSLVGVSWETQYF. Supplemented by reference TRBV5-5 and TRBJ2-5, the full variable domain reads DAGVTQSPTHLIKTRGQQVTLRCSPISGHKSVSWYQQVLGQGPQFIFQYYEKEERGRGNFPDRFSARQFPNYSSELNVNALLLGDSALYLCASSLVGVSWETQYFGPGTRLLVL.

This clone occurred once. The chain combines TRBV6-6 with TRBJ2-3; 10 nucleotides match TRBD2. Germline V gene lookup returns CDR1 MNHNY and CDR2 SVGAGI (reference sequence). Trimming at V came to 5 bases and at J to 6 bases, leaving 8 bases not matched to a gene. The CDR3 sequence is 15 residues long. The CDR3 DNA follows: TGTGCCAGCAGTACGGCTAGCGGGAGTTTCGATACGCAGTATTTT. This encodes CASSTASGSFDTQYF.